The 30 T cell receptor beta chains given below trace back to one sample, sequenced in a study of blood T cell repertoires in COVID-19. Assay used: immunoSEQ multiplex PCR; TCRdb lists only in-frame clones, some missing. The sample lists around 280,000 clones, 85% to 90% seen once, with approximately 12% in the top ten. Sequences were obtained from peripheral blood. The receptors here all came from a woman aged 30 to 39 with COVID-19, enrolled during active disease.

The chain is built from TRBV2 and TRBJ1-6; D perhaps matches TRBD1 (6 bases). The length of the CDR3 is 13 residues. The germline V gene has CDR1 SNHLY and CDR2 FYNNEI. The germline V and J ends were trimmed by 9 bases and 8 bases, with 14 bases remaining between them. Here the CDR3 reads CARGPGADSPLHF. The CDR3 DNA sequence: TGTGCCAGAGGCCCAGGGGCGGATTCACCCCTCCACTTT.

The CDR3 sequence: CASSLVGTGAYEQYF. CDR3 DNA sequence: TGTGCCAGCAGCTTGGTTGGGACAGGGGCCTACGAGCAGTACTTC. The chain links TRBV5-6 to TRBJ2-7; 10 bases map to TRBD1. The junction had 2 bases not matched to a gene; V was cut back by 0 bases and J by 2 bases. The CDR3 has 15 residues. Germline V lookup: CDR1 SGHDT, CDR2 YYEEEE. Supplemented by reference TRBV5-6 and TRBJ2-7, the full variable domain reads DAGVTQSPTHLIKTRGQQVTLRCSPKSGHDTVSWYQQALGQGPQFIFQYYEEEERQRGNFPDRFSGHQFPNYSSELNVNALLLGDSALYLCASSLVGTGAYEQYFGPGTRLTVT.

V and J are TRBV6-2 or TRBV6-3 and TRBJ2-3; 9 nucleotides match TRBD1. Germline CDR1 is MNHEY and CDR2 is SVGEGT. The CDR3 runs 18 residues. Germline trimming cut 2 bases from V and 4 bases from J; bases unmatched to any gene: 13. CDR3 bases: TGTGCCAGCAGTTACCTCATACAGGGGGCAATTTCGGCAGATACGCAGTATTTT. It translates to CASSYLIQGAISADTQYF.

The chain carries TRBV18 and TRBJ2-1, with 8 nucleotides matching TRBD2. CDR3 size: 17 residues. The V gene end was trimmed by 4 bases and the J gene end by 5 bases; junction bases not matched to a gene: 13. The germline CDR1 and CDR2 sequences are KGHSH and LQKENI. The CDR3 spells CASSQQSSGVPDNEQFF. Here the CDR3 DNA reads TGTGCCAGCTCACAACAAAGTAGCGGGGTACCCGACAATGAGCAGTTCTTC.

The V call is TRBV29-1, the J call TRBJ1-5; no definite D call. Germline V gene data show CDR1 as SQVTM and CDR2 as ANQGSEA. CDR3 length: 13 amino acids. Trimming pared 4 bases from V and 0 bases from J, leaving 7 bases between. The CDR3 sequence is CSVVYSSNQPQHF. The DNA for the CDR3 is TGCAGCGTTGTTTACAGTAGCAATCAGCCCCAGCATTTT.

The chain uses TRBV6-5 and TRBJ1-1; 9 positions agree with TRBD1. The CDR3 covers 16 residues. J was trimmed by 2 bases and V by 4 bases; bases with no gene match: 8. CDR1 MNHEY and CDR2 SVGAGI come from the germline V gene. CDR3 sequence reads: CASSSIRDRENTEAFF. In nucleotides, the CDR3 is TGTGCCAGCAGTTCCATAAGGGACAGGGAAAACACTGAAGCTTTCTTT.

The chain combines TRBV5-1 with TRBJ2-1; 11 bases align to TRBD2. CDR1 and CDR2 from the germline V gene are SGHRS and YFSETQ. This CDR3 is built from 15 residues. With 3 bases clipped from V and 4 bases from J, the junction kept 3 bases outside the gene matches. CDR3 coding DNA: TGCGCCAGCAGCTCGACTAGCGGGGAGTACAATGAGCAGTTCTTC. Its translation: CASSSTSGEYNEQFF.

This rearrangement joins TRBV3-1 (or the pseudogene TRBV3-2) to TRBJ1-6; D is uncertain. Germline V CDR1 and CDR2: LGHDT, YNNKEL (reference sequence). CDR3 length equals 15 residues. V lost 5 bases to trimming and J lost 9 bases, with 17 bases between them. For the CDR3, the DNA is TGTGCCAGCAGCGGATCCGGGTCTGCTTTTTCACCCCTCCACTTT. Translation: CASSGSGSAFSPLHF.

V gene TRBV5-1 combines with J gene TRBJ2-7, with TRBD2 as a possible D gene (6 bases). The CDR3 has 16 amino acids. Germline CDR1 is SGHRS and CDR2 is YFSETQ. Trimming cost V 4 bases and J 8 bases, with 25 bases left between them. The CDR3 loop reads CASSPGTGSQNGQQYF. The CDR3 nucleotides read TGCGCCAGCAGCCCGGGGACTGGGAGCCAAAACGGGCAGCAGTACTTC.

The chain couples TRBV10-3 to TRBJ2-5; no reliable D call. In germline, CDR1 is ENHRY, CDR2 SYGVKD. The CDR3 totals 14 residues. The V and J ends lost 4 bases and 0 bases respectively, with 9 bases between them. The CDR3 loop is CAISVDTYQETQYF. CDR3 nucleotide sequence: TGTGCCATCAGTGTTGACACGTACCAAGAGACCCAGTACTTC.

In its sample, this clone was seen once. This rearrangement joins TRBV5-5 to TRBJ2-1; the match to TRBD2 covers 11 bases. The CDR3 has 17 amino acids. Germline V gene lookup returns CDR1 SGHKS and CDR2 YYEKEE (reference sequence). Trimming removed 0 bases from V and 3 bases from J; junction bases left unmatched: 5. The CDR3 DNA reads TGTGCCAGCAGCTTGGAGTCTAGCGGGGGGAACTACAATGAGCAGTTCTTC. Translated: CASSLESSGGNYNEQFF.

The J gene is TRBJ1-1, the V gene TRBV7-9, with a weak D call TRBD1 (5 bases). V shed 0 bases and J shed 2 bases, with 7 bases lying between them. CDR3 length equals 14 residues. Germline V CDR1 and CDR2: SEHNR, FQNEAQ (reference sequence). This CDR3 reads CASSLARVNTEAFF. The DNA of the CDR3 is TGTGCCAGCAGCTTAGCCAGGGTTAACACTGAAGCTTTCTTT.

This chain joins TRBV7-8 and TRBJ2-1, with a tentative D call TRBD1 (8 bases). Trimming cost V 5 bases and J 5 bases, with 19 bases left between them. Germline V gene sequence: CDR1 SGHVS, CDR2 FQNEAQ. There are 16 residues in the CDR3. CDR3 DNA: TGTGCCAGCAGCCAAGGGGGGGGACAGGAAAACAATGAGCAGTTCTTC. Translation gives CASSQGGGQENNEQFF.

The V gene is TRBV7-9, the J gene TRBJ1-1; no clear D gene. The germline V gene has CDR1 SEHNR and CDR2 FQNEAQ (reference sequence). Trimming took off 10 bases at V and 1 base at J, with 16 bases between the two ends. The CDR3 totals 14 residues. CDR3 nucleotide sequence: TGTGCCAACGAAGCCGGGTATCAGAACACTGAAGCTTTCTTT. It specifies CANEAGYQNTEAFF.

This clone occurred a few times. A junction end diverges from the germline sequence, so it may reflect a read error. The V and J genes are TRBV5-6 and TRBJ1-3, with D perhaps TRBD1 (5 bases). Germline V gene data show CDR1 as SGHDT and CDR2 as YYEEEE. The CDR3 has 14 residues. In DNA form, the CDR3 reads TGTGCCAGCAGCTTAGGACAACTTGGAGACACCATATATTTT. It specifies CASSLGQLGDTIYF.

The V call is TRBV7-9, the J call TRBJ1-5, with D possibly matching TRBD1 (6 bases). V was shortened by 1 base and J by 4 bases, with 8 bases between the two germline ends. CDR3 length equals 14 residues. Germline CDR1 SEHNR, CDR2 FQNEAQ (reference sequence). CDR3 in DNA: TGTGCCAGCAGCTTAGGGGGGCGGAATCAGCCCCAGCATTTT. As protein: CASSLGGRNQPQHF.

The chain combines TRBV7-9 with TRBJ2-3; 7 nucleotides align to TRBD2. The CDR3 is 14 residues long. CDR1 SEHNR and CDR2 FQNEAQ come from the germline V gene (reference sequence). Unmatched junction bases numbered 3, after V lost 4 bases and J lost 2 bases. This CDR3 reads CASSSSGHTDTQYF. The CDR3 DNA reads TGTGCCAGCAGCTCTAGCGGCCACACAGATACGCAGTATTTT.

This rearrangement joins TRBV5-4 to TRBJ2-7; 8 bases fit TRBD1. CDR3 length: 14 amino acids. Germline CDR1 SGHNT, CDR2 YYREEE (reference sequence). V dropped 2 bases and J dropped 6; count of bases not matched to a gene: 7. In nucleotides, the CDR3 is TGTGCCAGCAGCTTCGGACAGGGCGCCTCCGAGCAGTACTTC. This encodes CASSFGQGASEQYF. Supplemented by reference TRBV5-4 and TRBJ2-7, the full variable domain reads ETGVTQSPTHLIKTRGQQVTLRCSSQSGHNTVSWYQQALGQGPQFIFQYYREEENGRGNFPPRFSGLQFPNYSSELNVNALELDDSALYLCASSFGQGASEQYFGPGTRLTVT.

This rearrangement joins TRBV9 to TRBJ1-6, with a possible D match to TRBD1 (5 bases). The germline V gene encodes CDR1 SGDLS and CDR2 YYNGEE. V was pared by 4 bases and J by 6 bases, with 20 bases between. The CDR3 extends over 17 amino acids. The CDR3 region is CASSLSTPPGGNSPLHF. The CDR3 nucleotides are TGTGCCAGCAGCCTTTCGACACCCCCCGGGGGTAATTCACCCCTCCACTTT.

This chain connects TRBV19 to TRBJ1-5; tentative D call: TRBD1 (6 bases). This CDR3 region has 14 residues. Trimming pared 2 bases from V and 7 bases from J, leaving 12 bases between. CDR1 LNHDA and CDR2 SQIVND come from the germline V gene (reference sequence). CDR3 amino acids: CASSIPEGEQPQHF. CDR3 nucleotide sequence: TGTGCCAGTAGTATACCCGAGGGGGAACAGCCCCAGCATTTT.

The chain is built from TRBV12-3 or TRBV12-4 and TRBJ2-1; 8 positions agree with TRBD1. The CDR3 sequence is 13 residues long. The J segment lost 8 bases and the V segment lost 6 bases, leaving 6 bases of the junction unmatched. For the CDR3, the DNA is TGTGCCAGCAGACAGGGGACAGGCGATGAGCAGTTCTTC. The encoded protein is CASRQGTGDEQFF.

The rearrangement links TRBV11-3 to TRBJ2-3; D is unclear. The CDR3 consists of 15 residues. Looked up from germline, CDR1 is SGHNT and CDR2 is YENEEA. V dropped 4 bases and J dropped 0 bases, with 11 bases sitting between them. CDR3 sequence: CASSYDLASTDTQYF. CDR3 sequence (DNA): TGTGCCAGCAGCTACGACTTGGCTAGCACAGATACGCAGTATTTT.

The chain recombines TRBV23-1 with TRBJ1-4, with D maybe TRBD1 (6 bases). TRBV23-1 is reported as an ORF; its role is uncertain. V gave up 5 bases and J gave up 5 bases, with 15 bases separating them. The CDR3 covers 15 residues. As DNA, the CDR3 is TGCGCCAGCAGTGTTAGGGGGAACCGGAATGAAAAACTGTTTTTT. Its translation is CASSVRGNRNEKLFF.

V and J are TRBV6-6 and TRBJ2-1; D is ambiguous. CDR3 size: 14 residues. Germline lookup yields CDR1 MNHNY and CDR2 SVGAGI (reference sequence). V lost 2 bases and J 6 bases, leaving 11 bases between the germline ends. CDR3 region: CASSYPTGSNEQFF. The CDR3, as DNA: TGTGCCAGCAGTTACCCAACGGGTAGCAATGAGCAGTTCTTC.

The CDR3 DNA reads as TGTGCCAGCAGCCACGTCATGACAGGGGATGAAGCTTTCTTT. Encoded protein: CASSHVMTGDEAFF. The gene calls are TRBV16 and TRBJ1-1, with 8 bases matching TRBD1. CDR1 is KGHSY and CDR2 is FQNENV in the germline V gene. Trimming took 3 bases from V and 7 from J; bases not matched to a gene: 7. The CDR3 has 14 residues.

J is TRBJ2-7 and V is TRBV7-9, with D unresolved. Trimming took 3 bases from V and 2 from J, leaving 11 bases between them. The germline V gene has CDR1 SEHNR and CDR2 FQNEAQ (reference sequence). The CDR3 runs 14 residues. CDR3 in amino acids: CASSLAHQAYEQYF. As DNA, the CDR3 is TGTGCCAGCAGCTTGGCCCACCAGGCCTACGAGCAGTACTTC. Together with reference TRBV7-9 and TRBJ2-7, the CDR3 gives the full variable domain: DTGVSQNPRHKITKRGQNVTFRCDPISEHNRLYWYRQTLGQGPEFLTYFQNEAQLEKSRLLSDRFSAERPKGSFSTLEIQRTEQGDSAMYLCASSLAHQAYEQYFGPGTRLTVT.

The sample holds one count of this clone. The rearrangement joins TRBV27 to TRBJ2-7, with D possibly TRBD2 on 7 matching bases. The CDR3 consists of 16 residues. V was pared by 2 bases and J by 4 bases, with 18 bases between. Germline V CDR1 and CDR2: MNHEY, SMNVEV (reference sequence). Written as DNA, the CDR3 is TGTGCCAGCAGTTTAGAAGCCGGGGGGCCACTATACGAGCAGTACTTC. This codes for CASSLEAGGPLYEQYF.

The rearrangement joins TRBV5-8 to TRBJ2-7, with a possible D match to TRBD1 (5 bases). Germline V lookup: CDR1 SGHTS, CDR2 YDEGEE. Trimming removed 1 base at V and 4 bases at J, with 21 bases between. This CDR3 spans 17 amino acids. CDR3 loop: CASSLPRRADKTYEQYF. CDR3 DNA sequence: TGTGCCAGCAGCTTGCCAAGAAGGGCGGACAAGACTTACGAGCAGTACTTC. Full variable domain (remainder filled in from reference TRBV5-8 and TRBJ2-7): EAGVTQSPTHLIKTRGQQATLRCSPISGHTSVYWYQQALGLGLQFLLWYDEGEERNRGNFPPRFSGRQFPNYSSELNVNALELEDSALYLCASSLPRRADKTYEQYFGPGTRLTVT.

The chain carries TRBV19 and TRBJ1-1, with D unclear. The CDR3 consists of 13 residues. Germline V gene data show CDR1 as LNHDA and CDR2 as SQIVND (reference sequence). The V end was cut by 6 bases, the J end by 8 bases, with 16 bases between. This CDR3 is CASRSGVVKEAFF. CDR3 in DNA: TGTGCCAGTAGATCCGGGGTGGTGAAAGAAGCTTTCTTT.

The chain combines TRBV12-5 with TRBJ1-3; tentative D call: TRBD1 (6 bases). Germline assignment: CDR1 LGHNT and CDR2 FRNRAP. The CDR3 runs to 14 residues. Trimming removed 4 bases from V and 8 bases from J, with 15 bases in between. CDR3 sequence reads: CASGSQGRGDTIYF. The CDR3 coding sequence is TGTGCTAGTGGTTCACAGGGTCGGGGTGACACCATATATTTT.